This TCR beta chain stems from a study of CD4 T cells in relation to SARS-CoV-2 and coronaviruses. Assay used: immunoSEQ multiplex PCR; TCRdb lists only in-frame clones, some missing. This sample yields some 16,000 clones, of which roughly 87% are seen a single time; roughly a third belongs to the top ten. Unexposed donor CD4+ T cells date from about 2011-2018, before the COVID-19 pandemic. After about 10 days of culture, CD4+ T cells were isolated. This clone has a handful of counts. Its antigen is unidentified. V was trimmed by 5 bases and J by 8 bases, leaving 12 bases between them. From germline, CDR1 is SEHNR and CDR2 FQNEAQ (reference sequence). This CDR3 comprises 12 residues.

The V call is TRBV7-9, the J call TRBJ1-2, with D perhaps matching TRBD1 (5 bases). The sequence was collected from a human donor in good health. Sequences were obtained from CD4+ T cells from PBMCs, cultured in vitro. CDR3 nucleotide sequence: TGTGCCAGCAGCGCGGAAGGGGTCGGCTACACCTTC. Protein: CASSAEGVGYTF. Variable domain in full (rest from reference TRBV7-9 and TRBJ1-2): DTGVSQNPRHKITKRGQNVTFRCDPISEHNRLYWYRQTLGQGPEFLTYFQNEAQLEKSRLLSDRFSAERPKGSFSTLEIQRTEQGDSAMYLCASSAEGVGYTFGSGTRLTVV.